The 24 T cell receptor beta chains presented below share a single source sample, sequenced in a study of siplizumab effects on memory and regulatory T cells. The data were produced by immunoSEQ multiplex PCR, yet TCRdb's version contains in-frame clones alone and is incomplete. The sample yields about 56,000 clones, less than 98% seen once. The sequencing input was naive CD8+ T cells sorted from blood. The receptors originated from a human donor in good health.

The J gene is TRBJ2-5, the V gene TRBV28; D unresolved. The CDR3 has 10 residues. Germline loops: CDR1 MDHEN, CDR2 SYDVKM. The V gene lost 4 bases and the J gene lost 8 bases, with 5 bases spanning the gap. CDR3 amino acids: CASSSGTQYF. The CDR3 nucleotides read TGTGCCAGCAGTTCCGGAACCCAGTACTTC.

CDR3 protein: CASSLTSYDTQYF. CDR3 DNA: TGTGCCAGCAGCTTGACTAGTTACGATACGCAGTATTTT. V is TRBV7-3 and J is TRBJ2-3; TRBD2 is a possible D gene (6 bases). V gave up 3 bases and J gave up 6 bases, with 10 bases separating them. CDR3 length equals 13 residues. Germline V gene sequence: CDR1 SGHTA, CDR2 FQGTGA. The full variable domain, rest sourced from reference TRBV7-3 and TRBJ2-3, is GAGVSQTPSNKVTEKGKYVELRCDPISGHTALYWYRQSLGQGPEFLIYFQGTGAADDSGLPNDRFFAVRPEGSVSTLKIQRTERGDSAVYLCASSLTSYDTQYFGPGTRLTVL.

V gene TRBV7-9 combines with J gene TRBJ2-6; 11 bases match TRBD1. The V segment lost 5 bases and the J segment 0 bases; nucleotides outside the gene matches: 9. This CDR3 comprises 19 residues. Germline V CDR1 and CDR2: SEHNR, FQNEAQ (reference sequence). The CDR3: CASSLLPGQGVSGANVLTF. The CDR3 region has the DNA TGTGCCAGCAGCCTACTACCGGGACAGGGGGTCTCTGGGGCCAACGTCCTGACTTTC.

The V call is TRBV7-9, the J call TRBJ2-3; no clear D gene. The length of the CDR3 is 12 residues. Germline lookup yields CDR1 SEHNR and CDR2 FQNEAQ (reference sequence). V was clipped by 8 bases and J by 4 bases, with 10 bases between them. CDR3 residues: CASPQEADTQYF. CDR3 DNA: TGTGCCAGCCCCCAAGAGGCAGATACGCAGTATTTT.

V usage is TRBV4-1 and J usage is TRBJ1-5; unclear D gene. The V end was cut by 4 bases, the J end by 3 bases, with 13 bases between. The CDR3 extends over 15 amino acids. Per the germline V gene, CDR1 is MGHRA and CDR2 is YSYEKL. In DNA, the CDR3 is TGCGCCAGCAGCCTCACGGACGGTGTCAATCAGCCCCAGCATTTT. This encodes CASSLTDGVNQPQHF.

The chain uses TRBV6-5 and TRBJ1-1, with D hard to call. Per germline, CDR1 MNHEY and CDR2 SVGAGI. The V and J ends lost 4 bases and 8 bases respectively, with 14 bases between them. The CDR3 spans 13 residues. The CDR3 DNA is TGTGCCAGCAGTTCAGTAGAGAGGAAAGAAGCTTTCTTT. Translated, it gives CASSSVERKEAFF.

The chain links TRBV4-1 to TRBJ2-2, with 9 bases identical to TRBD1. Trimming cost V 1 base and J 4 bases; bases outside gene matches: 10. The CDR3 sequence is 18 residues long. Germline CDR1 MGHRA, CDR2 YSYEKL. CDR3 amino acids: CASSQGFFGQGFTGELFF. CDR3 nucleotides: TGCGCCAGCAGCCAAGGATTCTTCGGACAGGGGTTCACCGGGGAGCTGTTTTTT.

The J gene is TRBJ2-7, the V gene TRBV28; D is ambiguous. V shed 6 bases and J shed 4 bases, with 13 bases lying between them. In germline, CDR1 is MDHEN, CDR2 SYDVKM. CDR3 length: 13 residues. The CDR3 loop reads CASSDSNTYEQYF. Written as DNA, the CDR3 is TGTGCCAGCAGCGACTCTAACACTTACGAGCAGTACTTC.

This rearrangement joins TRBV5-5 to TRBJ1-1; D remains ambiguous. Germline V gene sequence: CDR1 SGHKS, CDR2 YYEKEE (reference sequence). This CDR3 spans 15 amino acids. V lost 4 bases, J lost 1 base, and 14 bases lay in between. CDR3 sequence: CASSPLDRENTEAFF. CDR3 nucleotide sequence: TGTGCCAGCAGCCCGTTAGATAGGGAGAACACTGAAGCTTTCTTT.

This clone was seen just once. The CDR3 loop is CASSGLGPDTQYF. The CDR3 DNA follows: TGTGCCAGCTCAGGATTGGGACCAGATACGCAGTATTTT. V usage is TRBV18 and J usage is TRBJ2-3; D possibly matches TRBD1 or TRBD2 (5 bases each). The germline V and J ends were trimmed by 5 bases and 4 bases, with 10 bases remaining between them. CDR1 is KGHSH, CDR2 LQKENI, per germline. CDR3 length: 13 residues. The full variable domain, completed using reference TRBV18 and TRBJ2-3, is NAGVMQNPRHLVRRRGQEARLRCSPMKGHSHVYWYRQLPEEGLKFMVYLQKENIIDESGMPKERFSAEFPKEGPSILRIQQVVRGDSAAYFCASSGLGPDTQYFGPGTRLTVL.

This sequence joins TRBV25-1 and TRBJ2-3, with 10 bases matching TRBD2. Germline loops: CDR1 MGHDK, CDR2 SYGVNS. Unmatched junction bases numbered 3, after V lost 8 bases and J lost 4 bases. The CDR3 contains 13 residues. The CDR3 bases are TGTGCCAGCCTAGCGGGAGCGGCAGATACGCAGTATTTT. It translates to CASLAGAADTQYF.

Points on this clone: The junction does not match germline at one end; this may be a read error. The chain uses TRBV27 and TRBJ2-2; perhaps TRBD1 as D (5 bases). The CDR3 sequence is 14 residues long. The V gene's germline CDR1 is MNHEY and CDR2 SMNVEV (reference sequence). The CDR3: CASSLWTPPGELFF. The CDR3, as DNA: TGTGCCAGCAGCTTATGGACACCGCCCGGGGAGCTGTTTTTT.

Here the CDR3 reads CASSLEAGNILFF. The CDR3 DNA is TGTGCCAGCAGCTTGGAAGCAGGGAATATACTGTTTTTT. The rearrangement uses TRBV5-6 and TRBJ1-4; D may be TRBD1 (5 bases). V lost 0 bases and J 13 bases, leaving 13 bases between the germline ends. From germline, CDR1 is SGHDT and CDR2 YYEEEE. The CDR3 sequence is 13 residues long.

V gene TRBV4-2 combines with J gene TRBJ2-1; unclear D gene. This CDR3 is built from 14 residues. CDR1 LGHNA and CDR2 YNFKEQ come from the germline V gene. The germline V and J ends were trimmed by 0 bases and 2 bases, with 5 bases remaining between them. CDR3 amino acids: CASSQDRTYNEQFF. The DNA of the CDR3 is TGTGCCAGCAGCCAAGACAGAACCTACAATGAGCAGTTCTTC.

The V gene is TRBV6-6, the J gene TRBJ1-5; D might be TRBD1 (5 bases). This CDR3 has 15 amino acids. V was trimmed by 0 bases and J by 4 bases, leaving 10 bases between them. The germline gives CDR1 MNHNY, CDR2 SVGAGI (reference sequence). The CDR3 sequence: CASSYSNQGNQPQHF. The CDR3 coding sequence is TGTGCCAGCAGTTACTCGAATCAGGGTAATCAGCCCCAGCATTTT.

CDR3 in DNA: TGTGCCAGCAGCTTAGATGACAGGGAAAGCACAGATACGCAGTATTTT. Translating it yields CASSLDDRESTDTQYF. The chain couples TRBV11-2 to TRBJ2-3, with 7 bases matching TRBD1. This CDR3 spans 16 amino acids. After removal of 0 bases from V and 0 bases from J, the junction contained 3 bases not matched to a gene. Germline V gene data show CDR1 as SGHAT and CDR2 as FQNNGV.

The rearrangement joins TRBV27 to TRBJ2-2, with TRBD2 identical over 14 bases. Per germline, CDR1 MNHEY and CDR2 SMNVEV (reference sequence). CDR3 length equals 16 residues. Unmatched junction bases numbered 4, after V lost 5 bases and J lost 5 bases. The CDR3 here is CASSLGLAGGTGELFF. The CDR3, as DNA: TGTGCCAGCAGTCTCGGACTAGCGGGAGGTACCGGGGAGCTGTTTTTT.

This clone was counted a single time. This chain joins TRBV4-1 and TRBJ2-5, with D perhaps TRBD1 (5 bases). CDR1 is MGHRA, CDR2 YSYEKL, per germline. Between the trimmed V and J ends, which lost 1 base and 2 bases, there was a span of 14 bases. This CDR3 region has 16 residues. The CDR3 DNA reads TGCGCCAGCAGCCAAGTCGCCGACAGCCTTCAAGAGACCCAGTACTTC. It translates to CASSQVADSLQETQYF.

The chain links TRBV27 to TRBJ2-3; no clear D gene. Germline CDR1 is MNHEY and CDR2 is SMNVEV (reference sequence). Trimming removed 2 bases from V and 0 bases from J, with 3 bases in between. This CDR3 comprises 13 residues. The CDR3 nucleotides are TGTGCCAGCAGTTTAGGTAGCACAGATACGCAGTATTTT. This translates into CASSLGSTDTQYF.

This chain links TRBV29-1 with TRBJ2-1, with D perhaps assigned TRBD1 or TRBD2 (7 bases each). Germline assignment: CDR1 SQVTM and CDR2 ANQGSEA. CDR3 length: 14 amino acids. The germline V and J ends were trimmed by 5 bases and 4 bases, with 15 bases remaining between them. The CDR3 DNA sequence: TGCAGCGTTCAGGGGGGGGAGGCTTACAATGAGCAGTTCTTC. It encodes CSVQGGEAYNEQFF.

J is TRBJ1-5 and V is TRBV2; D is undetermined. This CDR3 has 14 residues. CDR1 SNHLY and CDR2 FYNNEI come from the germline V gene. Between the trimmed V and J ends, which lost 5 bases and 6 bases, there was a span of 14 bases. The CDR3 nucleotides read TGTGCCAGCAGTTCCACCCTCATGTCTCAGCCCCAGCATTTT. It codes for CASSSTLMSQPQHF.

DNA of the CDR3: TGTGCCAGCAGCTTAGTAGGCGGCTCTGGAAACACCATATATTTT. Translated, it gives CASSLVGGSGNTIYF. The chain has TRBV11-3 and TRBJ1-3; D not certain. Trimming cost V 1 base and J 0 bases, with 7 bases left between them. The CDR3 consists of 15 residues. CDR1 and CDR2 (germline): SGHNT, YENEEA. The variable domain in full, completed from reference TRBV11-3 and TRBJ1-3, reads EAGVVQSPRYKIIEKKQPVAFWCNPISGHNTLYWYLQNLGQGPELLIRYENEEAVDDSQLPKDRFSAERLKGVDSTLKIQPAELGDSAVYLCASSLVGGSGNTIYFGEGSWLTVV.

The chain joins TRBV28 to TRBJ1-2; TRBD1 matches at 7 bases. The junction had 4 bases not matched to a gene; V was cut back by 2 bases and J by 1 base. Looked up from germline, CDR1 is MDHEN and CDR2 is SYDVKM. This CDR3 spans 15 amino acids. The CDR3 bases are TGTGCCAGCAGTTTAACCGACAGGGATAACTATGGCTACACCTTC. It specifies CASSLTDRDNYGYTF.

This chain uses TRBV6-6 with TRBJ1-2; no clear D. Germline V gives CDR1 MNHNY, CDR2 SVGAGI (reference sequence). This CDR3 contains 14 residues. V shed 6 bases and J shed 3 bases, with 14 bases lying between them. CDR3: CASSNPSVDYGYTF. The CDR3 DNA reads TGTGCCAGCAGCAACCCCTCGGTAGACTATGGCTACACCTTC.